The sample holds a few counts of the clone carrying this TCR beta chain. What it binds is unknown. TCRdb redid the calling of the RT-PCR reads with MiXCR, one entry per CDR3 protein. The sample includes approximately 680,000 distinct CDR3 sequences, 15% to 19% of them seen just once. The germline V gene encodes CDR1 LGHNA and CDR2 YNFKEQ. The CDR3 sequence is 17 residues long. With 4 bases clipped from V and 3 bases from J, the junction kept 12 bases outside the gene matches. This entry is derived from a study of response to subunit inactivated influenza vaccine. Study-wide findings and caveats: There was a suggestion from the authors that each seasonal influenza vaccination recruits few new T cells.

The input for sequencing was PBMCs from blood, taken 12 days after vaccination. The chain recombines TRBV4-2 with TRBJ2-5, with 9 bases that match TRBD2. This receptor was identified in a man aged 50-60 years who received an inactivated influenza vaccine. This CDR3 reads CASSPYLAGGRKETQYF. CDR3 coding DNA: TGTGCCAGCAGCCCCTACTTGGCGGGGGGGCGAAAAGAGACCCAGTACTTC.